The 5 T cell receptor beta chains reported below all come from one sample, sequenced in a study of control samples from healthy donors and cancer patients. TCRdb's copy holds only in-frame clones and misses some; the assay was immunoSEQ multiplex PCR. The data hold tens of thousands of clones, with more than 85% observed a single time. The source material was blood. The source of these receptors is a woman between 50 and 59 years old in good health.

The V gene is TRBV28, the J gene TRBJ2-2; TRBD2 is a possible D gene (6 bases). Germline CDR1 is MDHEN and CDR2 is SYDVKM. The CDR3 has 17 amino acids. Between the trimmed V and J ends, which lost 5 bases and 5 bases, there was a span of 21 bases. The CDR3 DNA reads TGTGCCAGCAGTCCAACACTGATGGGGAGGTGGACCGGGGAGCTGTTTTTT. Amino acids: CASSPTLMGRWTGELFF. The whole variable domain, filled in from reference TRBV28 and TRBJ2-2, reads DVKVTQSSRYLVKRTGEKVFLECVQDMDHENMFWYRQDPGLGLRLIYFSYDVKMKEKGDIPEGYSVSREKKERFSLILESASTNQTSMYLCASSPTLMGRWTGELFFGEGSRLTVL.

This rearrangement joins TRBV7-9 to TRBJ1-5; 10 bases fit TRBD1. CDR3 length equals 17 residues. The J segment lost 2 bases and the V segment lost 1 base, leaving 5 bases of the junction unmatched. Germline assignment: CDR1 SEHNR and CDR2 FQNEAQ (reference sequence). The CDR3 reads CASSLGTGTGGNQPQHF. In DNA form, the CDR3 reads TGTGCCAGCAGCTTAGGGACCGGGACAGGGGGCAATCAGCCCCAGCATTTT.

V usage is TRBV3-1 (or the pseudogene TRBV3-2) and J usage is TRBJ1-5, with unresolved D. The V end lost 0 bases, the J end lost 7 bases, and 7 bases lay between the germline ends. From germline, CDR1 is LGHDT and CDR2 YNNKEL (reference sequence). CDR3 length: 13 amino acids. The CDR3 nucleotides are TGTGCCAGCAGCCAAGATGAGGGACAGCCCCAGCATTTT. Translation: CASSQDEGQPQHF.

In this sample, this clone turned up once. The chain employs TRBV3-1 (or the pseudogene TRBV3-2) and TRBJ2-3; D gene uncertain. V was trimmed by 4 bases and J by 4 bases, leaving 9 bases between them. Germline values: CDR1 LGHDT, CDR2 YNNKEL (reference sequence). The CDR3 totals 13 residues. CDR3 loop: CASSPLGSDTQYF. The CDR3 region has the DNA TGTGCCAGCAGCCCCCTGGGGTCAGATACGCAGTATTTT.

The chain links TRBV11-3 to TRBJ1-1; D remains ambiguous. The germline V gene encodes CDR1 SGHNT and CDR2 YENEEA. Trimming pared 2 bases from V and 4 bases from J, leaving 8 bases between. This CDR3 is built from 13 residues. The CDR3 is CASSLYGSTEAFF. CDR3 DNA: TGTGCCAGCAGCTTATACGGAAGCACTGAAGCTTTCTTT.